These T cell receptor beta chains were read from a single sample in a study of cytomegalovirus exposure and HLA in healthy donors. The protocol was immunoSEQ multiplex PCR, while the TCRdb copy is restricted to in-frame clones and leaves out a portion. The repertoire has approximately 110,000 clones, roughly 68% of them found once; the top ten carry 0.85% to 0.9%. Sequencing was done on a sample of PBMCs. These receptors were collected from a young woman in good health and CMV-seronegative. CDR3s include the opening cysteine and the closing phenylalanine or tryptophan. The D gene is left open where the match is weak. Size is omitted from some rows. Given values are once, few, many or a class for expanded clones.

DNA: TGTGCCTGGAACCAGGACAGGGGGTATCACGACTACACCTTC
CDR3: CAWNQDRGYHDYTF
length: 14
J: TRBJ1-2
V: TRBV30
size: NA
D: TRBD1

DNA: TGTGCCAGCAGCTTGCTGGGCAGCTCCTACAATGAGCAGTTCTTC
CDR3: CASSLLGSSYNEQFF
length: 15
J: TRBJ2-1
V: TRBV7-9
size: NA
D: NA

DNA: TGTGCCAGCAGCTTGGACAGGGCCCACGAGCAGTACTTC
CDR3: CASSLDRAHEQYF
length: 13
J: TRBJ2-7
V: TRBV11-2
size: once
D: TRBD1

DNA: TGCAGCGTTTTACAGGGCAACACTGAAGCTTTCTTT
CDR3: CSVLQGNTEAFF
length: 12
J: TRBJ1-1
V: TRBV29-1
size: few
D: NA

DNA: TGTGCCAGTAGTCAGGCGACGAAGGCGGGTAGCACTGAAGCTTTCTTT
CDR3: CASSQATKAGSTEAFF
length: 16
J: TRBJ1-1
V: TRBV19
size: NA
D: NA

DNA: TGTGCCAGCAGCTCTTCCTACGAGCAGTACTTC
CDR3: CASSSSYEQYF
length: 11
J: TRBJ2-7
V: TRBV5-1
size: once
D: NA

DNA: TGTGCCAGCAGCTTATCATACAGTCGACCGTATGGCTACACCTTC
CDR3: CASSLSYSRPYGYTF
length: 15
J: TRBJ1-2
V: TRBV7-8
size: NA
D: NA

DNA: NA
CDR3: CASATGFGNCFF
length: 12
J: TRBJ1-4
V: TRBV28
size: NA
D: NA

DNA: TGTGCCAGCAGTGGTGGTAAATCCGGGGGGCTGGAGGAAGCTTTCTTT
CDR3: CASSGGKSGGLEEAFF
length: 16
J: TRBJ1-1
V: TRBV6-1
size: NA
D: NA

DNA: TGTGCCAGCAGCCAAGCGATGGGACAAGCTAATGAAAAACTGTTTTTT
CDR3: CASSQAMGQANEKLFF
length: 16
J: TRBJ1-4
V: TRBV4-2
size: NA
D: NA

DNA: TGTGCCAGCAGTTACTCGGGCGGGACTGGCTATGGCTACACCTTC
CDR3: CASSYSGGTGYGYTF
length: 15
J: TRBJ1-2
V: TRBV6-6
size: once
D: NA

DNA: TGCGCCAGCAGCTTGGGAGGGTTTAGCTACGAGCAGTACTTC
CDR3: CASSLGGFSYEQYF
length: 14
J: TRBJ2-7
V: TRBV5-1
size: NA
D: NA

DNA: TGCGCCAGCAGCCCTAAATGGGGAGGGGAGAACTATGGCTACACCTTC
CDR3: CASSPKWGGENYGYTF
length: 16
J: TRBJ1-2
V: TRBV4-3
size: NA
D: NA